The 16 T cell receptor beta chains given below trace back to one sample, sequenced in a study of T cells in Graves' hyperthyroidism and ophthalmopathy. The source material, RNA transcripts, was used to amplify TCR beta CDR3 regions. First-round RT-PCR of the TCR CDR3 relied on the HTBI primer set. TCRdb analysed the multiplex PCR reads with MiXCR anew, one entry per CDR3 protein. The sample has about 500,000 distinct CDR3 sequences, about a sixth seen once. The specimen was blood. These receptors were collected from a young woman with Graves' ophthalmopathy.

CDR3 residues: CASSQEFRGRANYGYTF. The CDR3 DNA reads as TGCGCCAGCAGCCAAGAATTTCGGGGACGAGCTAACTATGGCTACACCTTC. This rearrangement joins TRBV4-3 to TRBJ1-2, with D perhaps TRBD1 (5 bases). The CDR3 length is 17 residues. Germline values: CDR1 LGHNA, CDR2 YSLEER. Trimming took off 0 bases at V and 0 bases at J, with 14 bases between the two ends.

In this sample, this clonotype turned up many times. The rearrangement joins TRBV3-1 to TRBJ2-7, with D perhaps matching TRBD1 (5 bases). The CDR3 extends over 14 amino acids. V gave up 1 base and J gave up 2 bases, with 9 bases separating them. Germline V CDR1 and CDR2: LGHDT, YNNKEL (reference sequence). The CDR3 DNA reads TGTGCCAGCAGCCAAGGTTCAGGGCCCTACGAGCAGTACTTC. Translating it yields CASSQGSGPYEQYF.

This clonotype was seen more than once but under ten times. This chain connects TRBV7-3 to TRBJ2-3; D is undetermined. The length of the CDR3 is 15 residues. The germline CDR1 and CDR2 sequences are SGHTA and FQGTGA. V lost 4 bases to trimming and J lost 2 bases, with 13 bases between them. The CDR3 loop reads CASSSRVSVTDTQYF. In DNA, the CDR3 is TGTGCCAGCAGCTCACGTGTCTCTGTCACAGATACGCAGTATTTT. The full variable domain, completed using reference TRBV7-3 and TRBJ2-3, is GAGVSQTPSNKVTEKGKYVELRCDPISGHTALYWYRQSLGQGPEFLIYFQGTGAADDSGLPNDRFFAVRPEGSVSTLKIQRTERGDSAVYLCASSSRVSVTDTQYFGPGTRLTVL.

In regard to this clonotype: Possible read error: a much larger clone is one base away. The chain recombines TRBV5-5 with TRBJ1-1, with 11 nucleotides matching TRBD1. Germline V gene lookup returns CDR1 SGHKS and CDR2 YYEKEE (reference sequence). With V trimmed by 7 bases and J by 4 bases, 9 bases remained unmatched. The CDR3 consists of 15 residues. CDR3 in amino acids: CASSERDRGSTEAFF. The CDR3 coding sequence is TGTGCCAGCTCAGAGAGGGACAGGGGGAGCACTGAAGCTTTCTTT.

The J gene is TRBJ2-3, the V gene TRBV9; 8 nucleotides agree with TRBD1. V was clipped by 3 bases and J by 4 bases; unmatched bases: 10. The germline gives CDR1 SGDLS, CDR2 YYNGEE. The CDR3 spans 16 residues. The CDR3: CASSAQAGGLADTQYF. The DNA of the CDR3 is TGTGCCAGCAGCGCCCAGGCAGGGGGCTTGGCAGATACGCAGTATTTT.

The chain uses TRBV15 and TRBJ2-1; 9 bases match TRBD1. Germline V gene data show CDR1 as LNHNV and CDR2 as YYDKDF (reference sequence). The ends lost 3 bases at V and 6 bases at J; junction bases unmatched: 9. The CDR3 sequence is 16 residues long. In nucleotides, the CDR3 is TGTGCCACCAGCAGGACCCGGGACAGGGTGGCCAATGAGCAGTTCTTC. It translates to CATSRTRDRVANEQFF.

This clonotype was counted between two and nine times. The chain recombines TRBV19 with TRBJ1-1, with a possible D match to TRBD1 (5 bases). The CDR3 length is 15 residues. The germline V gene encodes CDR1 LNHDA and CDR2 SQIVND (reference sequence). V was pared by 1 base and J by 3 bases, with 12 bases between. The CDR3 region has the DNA TGTGCCAGTAGTATAGGAGGGGAGGCGGACACTGAAGCTTTCTTT. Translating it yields CASSIGGEADTEAFF. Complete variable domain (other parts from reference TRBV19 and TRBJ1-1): DGGITQSPKYLFRKEGQNVTLSCEQNLNHDAMYWYRQDPGQGLRLIYYSQIVNDFQKGDIAEGYSVSREKKESFPLTVTSAQKNPTAFYLCASSIGGEADTEAFFGQGTRLTVV.

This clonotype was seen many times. In nucleotides, the CDR3 is TGTGCCAGTCAGGGGGCAGGACTCTCTGTAGGTTCACCCCTCCACTTT. Translated, it gives CASQGAGLSVGSPLHF. This chain joins TRBV7-2 and TRBJ1-6, with 8 bases aligning to TRBD1. V trimming: 9 bases; J trimming: 9 bases; junction bases outside the gene matches: 16. The CDR3 totals 16 residues. Germline V gives CDR1 SGHTA, CDR2 FQGNSA.

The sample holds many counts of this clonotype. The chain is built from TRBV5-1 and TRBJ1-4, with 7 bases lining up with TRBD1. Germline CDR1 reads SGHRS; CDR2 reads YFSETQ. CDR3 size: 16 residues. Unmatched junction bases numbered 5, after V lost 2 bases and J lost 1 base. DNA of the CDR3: TGCGCCAGCAGCTTTAGCCAGGGGGGAACTAATGAAAAACTGTTTTTT. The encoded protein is CASSFSQGGTNEKLFF.

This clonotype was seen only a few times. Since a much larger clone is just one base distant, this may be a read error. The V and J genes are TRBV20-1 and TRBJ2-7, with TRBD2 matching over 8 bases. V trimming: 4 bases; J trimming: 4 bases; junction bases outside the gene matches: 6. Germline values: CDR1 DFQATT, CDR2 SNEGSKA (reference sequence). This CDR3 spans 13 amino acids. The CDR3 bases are TGCAGTGCTACTCCTAGCGGGCTTTACGAGCAGTACTTC. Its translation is CSATPSGLYEQYF.

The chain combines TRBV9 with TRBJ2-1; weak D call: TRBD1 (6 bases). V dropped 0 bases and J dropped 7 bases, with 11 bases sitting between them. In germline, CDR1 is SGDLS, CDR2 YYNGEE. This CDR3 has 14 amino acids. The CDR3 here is CASSVGAGANEQFF. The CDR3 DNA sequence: TGTGCCAGCAGCGTAGGGGCAGGGGCGAATGAGCAGTTCTTC.

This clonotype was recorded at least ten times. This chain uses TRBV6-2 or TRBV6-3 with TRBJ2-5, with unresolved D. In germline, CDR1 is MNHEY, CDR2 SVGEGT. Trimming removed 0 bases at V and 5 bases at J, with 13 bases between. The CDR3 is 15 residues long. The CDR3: CASSYSMRGRETQYF. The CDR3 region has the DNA TGTGCCAGCAGTTACTCGATGAGAGGTCGCGAGACCCAGTACTTC.

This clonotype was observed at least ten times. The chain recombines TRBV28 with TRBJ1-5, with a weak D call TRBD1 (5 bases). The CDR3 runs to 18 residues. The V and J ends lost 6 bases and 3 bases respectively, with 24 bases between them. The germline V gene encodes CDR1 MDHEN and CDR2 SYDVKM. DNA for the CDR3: TGTGCCAGCAGCCTCTACCCTTCGGGGGGATTTCCCAATCAGCCCCAGCATTTT. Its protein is CASSLYPSGGFPNQPQHF.

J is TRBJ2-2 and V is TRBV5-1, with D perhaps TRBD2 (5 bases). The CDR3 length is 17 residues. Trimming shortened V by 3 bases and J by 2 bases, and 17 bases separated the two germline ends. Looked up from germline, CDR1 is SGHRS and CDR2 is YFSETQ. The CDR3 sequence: CASSYIPGRENTGELFF. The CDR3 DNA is TGCGCCAGCAGCTACATCCCAGGACGGGAAAACACCGGGGAGCTGTTTTTT.

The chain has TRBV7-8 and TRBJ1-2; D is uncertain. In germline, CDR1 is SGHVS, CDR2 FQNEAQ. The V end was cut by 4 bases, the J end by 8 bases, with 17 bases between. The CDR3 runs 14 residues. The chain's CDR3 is CASSSRSNLWGYTF. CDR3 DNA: TGTGCCAGCAGCTCTCGATCTAACCTATGGGGCTACACCTTC.

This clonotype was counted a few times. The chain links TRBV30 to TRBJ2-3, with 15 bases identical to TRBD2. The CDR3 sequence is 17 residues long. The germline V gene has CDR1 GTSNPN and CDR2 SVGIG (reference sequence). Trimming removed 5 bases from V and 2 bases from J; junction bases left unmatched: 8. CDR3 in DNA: TGTGCCTGGGCCGGGACTAGCGGGGGGACACCCACAGATACGCAGTATTTT. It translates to CAWAGTSGGTPTDTQYF.